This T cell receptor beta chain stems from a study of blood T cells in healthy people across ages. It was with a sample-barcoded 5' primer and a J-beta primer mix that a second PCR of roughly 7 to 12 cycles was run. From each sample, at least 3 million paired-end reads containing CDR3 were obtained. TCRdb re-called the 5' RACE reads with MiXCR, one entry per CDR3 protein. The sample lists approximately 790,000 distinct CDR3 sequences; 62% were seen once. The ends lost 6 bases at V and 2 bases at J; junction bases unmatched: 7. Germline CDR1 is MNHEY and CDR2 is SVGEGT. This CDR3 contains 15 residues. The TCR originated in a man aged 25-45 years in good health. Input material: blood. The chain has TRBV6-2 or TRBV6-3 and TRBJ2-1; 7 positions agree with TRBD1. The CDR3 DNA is TGTGCCAGCAGCCTCCGGGACAGTGCCTACAATGAGCAGTTCTTC. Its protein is CASSLRDSAYNEQFF.